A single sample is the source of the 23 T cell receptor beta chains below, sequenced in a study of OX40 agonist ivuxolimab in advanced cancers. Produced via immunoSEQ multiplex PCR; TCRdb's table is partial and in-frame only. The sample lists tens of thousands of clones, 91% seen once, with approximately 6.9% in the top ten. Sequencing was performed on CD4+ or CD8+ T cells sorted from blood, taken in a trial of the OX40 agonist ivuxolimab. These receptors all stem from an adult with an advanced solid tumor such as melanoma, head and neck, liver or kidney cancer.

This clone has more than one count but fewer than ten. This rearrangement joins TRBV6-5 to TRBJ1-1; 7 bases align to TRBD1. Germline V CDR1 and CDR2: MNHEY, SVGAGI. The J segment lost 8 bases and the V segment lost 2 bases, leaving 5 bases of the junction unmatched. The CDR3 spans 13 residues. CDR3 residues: CASSYVAGGEAFF. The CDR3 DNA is TGTGCCAGCAGTTACGTCGCAGGGGGAGAAGCTTTCTTT.

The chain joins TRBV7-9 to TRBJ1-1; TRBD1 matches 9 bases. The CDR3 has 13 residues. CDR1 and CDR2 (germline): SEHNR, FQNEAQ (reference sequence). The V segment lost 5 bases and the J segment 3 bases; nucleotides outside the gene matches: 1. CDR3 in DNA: TGTGCCAGCAGCCGGACAGGGGACACTGAAGCTTTCTTT. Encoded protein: CASSRTGDTEAFF.

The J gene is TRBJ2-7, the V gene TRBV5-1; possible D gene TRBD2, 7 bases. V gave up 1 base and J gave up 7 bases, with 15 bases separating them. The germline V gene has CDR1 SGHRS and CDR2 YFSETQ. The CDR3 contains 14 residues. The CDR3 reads CASSLNPGRGEQYF. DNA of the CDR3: TGCGCCAGCAGCTTGAATCCGGGGAGGGGGGAGCAGTACTTC.

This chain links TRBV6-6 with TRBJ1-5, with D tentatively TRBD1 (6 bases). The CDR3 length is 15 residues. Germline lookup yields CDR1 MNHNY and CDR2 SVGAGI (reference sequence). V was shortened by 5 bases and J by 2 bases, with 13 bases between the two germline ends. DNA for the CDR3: TGTGCCAGCAGTGGACAGTCTTTGGGCAATCAGCCCCAGCATTTT. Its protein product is CASSGQSLGNQPQHF.

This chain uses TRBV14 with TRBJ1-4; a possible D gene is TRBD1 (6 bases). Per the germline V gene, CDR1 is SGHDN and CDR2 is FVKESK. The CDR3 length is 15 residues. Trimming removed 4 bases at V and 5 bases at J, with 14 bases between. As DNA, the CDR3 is TGTGCCAGCAGCCTGGGAGGGGGAGTAAATGAAAAACTGTTTTTT. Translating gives CASSLGGGVNEKLFF.

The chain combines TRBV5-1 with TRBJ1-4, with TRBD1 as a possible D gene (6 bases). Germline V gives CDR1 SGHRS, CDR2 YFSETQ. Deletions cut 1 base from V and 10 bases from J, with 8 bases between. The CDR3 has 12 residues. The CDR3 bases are TGCGCCAGCAGCTTGACAGGGAGAAAACTGTTTTTT. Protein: CASSLTGRKLFF.

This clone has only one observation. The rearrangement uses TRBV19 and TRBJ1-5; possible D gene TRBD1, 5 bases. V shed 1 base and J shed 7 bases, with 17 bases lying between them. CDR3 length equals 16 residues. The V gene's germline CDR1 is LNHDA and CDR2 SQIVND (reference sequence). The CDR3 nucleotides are TGTGCCAGTAGTATAGGAGCGGCAGGGCCCAGGCAGCCCCAGCATTTT. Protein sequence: CASSIGAAGPRQPQHF.

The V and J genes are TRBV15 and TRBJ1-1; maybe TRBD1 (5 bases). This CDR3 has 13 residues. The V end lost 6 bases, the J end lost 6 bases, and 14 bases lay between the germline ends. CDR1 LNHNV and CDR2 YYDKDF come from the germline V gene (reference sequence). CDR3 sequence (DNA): TGTGCCACCAGGGGGACCTCGCGCTCTGAAGCTTTCTTT. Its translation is CATRGTSRSEAFF.

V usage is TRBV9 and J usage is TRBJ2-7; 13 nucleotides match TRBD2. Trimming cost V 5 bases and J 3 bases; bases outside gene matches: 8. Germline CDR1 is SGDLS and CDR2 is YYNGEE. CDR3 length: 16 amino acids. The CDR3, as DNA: TGTGCCAGCAGAGATCCGGGACTAGCGGGATACTACGAGCAGTACTTC. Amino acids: CASRDPGLAGYYEQYF.

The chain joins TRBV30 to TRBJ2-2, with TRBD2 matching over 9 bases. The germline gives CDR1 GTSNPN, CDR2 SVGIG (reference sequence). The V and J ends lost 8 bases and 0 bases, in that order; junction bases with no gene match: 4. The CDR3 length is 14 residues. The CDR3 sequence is CARPSGANTGELFF. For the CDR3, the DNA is TGTGCCCGCCCTAGCGGGGCGAACACCGGGGAGCTGTTTTTT.

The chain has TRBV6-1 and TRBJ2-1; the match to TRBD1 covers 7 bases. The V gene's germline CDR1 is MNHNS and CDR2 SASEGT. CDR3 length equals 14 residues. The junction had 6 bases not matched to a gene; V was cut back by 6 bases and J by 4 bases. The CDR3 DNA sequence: TGTGCCAGCAGCAGACAGGGTGGATACAATGAGCAGTTCTTC. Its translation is CASSRQGGYNEQFF.

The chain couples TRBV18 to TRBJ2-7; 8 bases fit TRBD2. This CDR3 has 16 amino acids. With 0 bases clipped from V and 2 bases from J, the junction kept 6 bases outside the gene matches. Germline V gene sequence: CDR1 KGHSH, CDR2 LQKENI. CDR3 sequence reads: CASSPPNPGGPYEQYF. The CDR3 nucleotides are TGTGCCAGCTCACCACCTAATCCGGGGGGGCCCTACGAGCAGTACTTC.

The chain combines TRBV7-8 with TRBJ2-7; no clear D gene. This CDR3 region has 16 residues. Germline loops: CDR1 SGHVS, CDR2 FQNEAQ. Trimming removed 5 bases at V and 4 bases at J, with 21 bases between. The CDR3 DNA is TGTGCCAGCAGCCAAAACATCCATGGAGCCCTTTACGAGCAGTACTTC. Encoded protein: CASSQNIHGALYEQYF.

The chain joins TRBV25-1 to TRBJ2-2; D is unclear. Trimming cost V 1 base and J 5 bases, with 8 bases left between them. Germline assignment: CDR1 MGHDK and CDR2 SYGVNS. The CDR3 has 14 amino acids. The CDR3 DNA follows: TGTGCCAGCAGTGAATCGGGTATGACCGGGGAGCTGTTTTTT. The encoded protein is CASSESGMTGELFF.

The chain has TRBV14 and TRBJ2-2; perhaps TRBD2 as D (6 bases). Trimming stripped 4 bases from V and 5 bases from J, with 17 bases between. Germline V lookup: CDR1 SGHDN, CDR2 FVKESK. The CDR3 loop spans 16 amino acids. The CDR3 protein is CASSLRGGPRTGELFF. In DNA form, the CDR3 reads TGTGCCAGCAGCCTCCGTGGAGGGCCGAGAACCGGGGAGCTGTTTTTT.

The DNA of the CDR3 is TGTGCCAGCACGGGACAAATAAACTATGGCTACACCTTC. Protein sequence: CASTGQINYGYTF. The chain joins TRBV25-1 to TRBJ1-2, with D perhaps TRBD1 (6 bases). Germline CDR1 and CDR2: MGHDK and SYGVNS. V was cut by 7 bases and J by 2 bases, with 11 bases left in between. There are 13 residues in the CDR3.

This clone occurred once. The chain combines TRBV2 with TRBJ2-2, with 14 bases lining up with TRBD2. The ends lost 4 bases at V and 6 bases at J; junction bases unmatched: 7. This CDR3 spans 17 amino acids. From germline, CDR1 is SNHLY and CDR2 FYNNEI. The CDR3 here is CASSVGLAGGKSGELFF. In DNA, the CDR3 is TGTGCCAGCAGTGTAGGACTAGCGGGAGGCAAATCCGGGGAGCTGTTTTTT. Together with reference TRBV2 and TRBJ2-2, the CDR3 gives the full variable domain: EPEVTQTPSHQVTQMGQEVILRCVPISNHLYFYWYRQILGQKVEFLVSFYNNEISEKSEIFDDQFSVERPDGSNFTLKIRSTKLEDSAMYFCASSVGLAGGKSGELFFGEGSRLTVL.

Written as DNA, the CDR3 is TGTGCCAGCAGTCTGCCCAGGGCAGGGGGCGGGGAGCAGTACTTC. Translation: CASSLPRAGGGEQYF. The chain employs TRBV28 and TRBJ2-7, with TRBD1 matching 8 bases. This CDR3 spans 15 amino acids. V was pared by 5 bases and J by 7 bases, with 13 bases of the junction left unmatched. Germline CDR1 and CDR2: MDHEN and SYDVKM.

In nucleotides, the CDR3 is TGTGCCAGCAGTCCCGGACAGGGAGGCTATGGCTACACCTTC. The encoded protein is CASSPGQGGYGYTF. V usage is TRBV25-1 and J usage is TRBJ1-2; 8 bases align to TRBD1. J gave up 4 bases and V 5 bases, and 6 bases lay outside the gene matches. Germline CDR1 MGHDK, CDR2 SYGVNS. CDR3 size: 14 residues.

The DNA of the CDR3 is TGTGCCTGGAGTGGAGCGGGAGGGTCTGTAGGACTCGAGCAGTACTTC. Its translation is CAWSGAGGSVGLEQYF. The V and J genes are TRBV30 and TRBJ2-7; 10 bases are a match to TRBD2. CDR3 length: 16 amino acids. With 1 base clipped from V and 6 bases from J, the junction kept 12 bases outside the gene matches. CDR1 is GTSNPN, CDR2 SVGIG, per germline (reference sequence).

This chain's CDR3 is CASSIQLSRDTAKNIQYF. CDR3 in DNA: TGTGCCAGTAGTATACAACTCTCCAGGGACACGGCCAAAAACATTCAGTACTTC. The chain links TRBV19 to TRBJ2-4; D is perhaps TRBD1 (6 bases). Germline V lookup: CDR1 LNHDA, CDR2 SQIVND (reference sequence). There are 18 residues in the CDR3. Trimming pared 2 bases from V and 1 base from J, leaving 18 bases between.

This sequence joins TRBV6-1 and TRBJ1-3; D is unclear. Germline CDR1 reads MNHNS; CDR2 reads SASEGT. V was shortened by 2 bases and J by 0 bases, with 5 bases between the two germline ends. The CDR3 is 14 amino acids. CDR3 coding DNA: TGTGCCAGCAGTGAATGGCTCTCTGGAAACACCATATATTTT. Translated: CASSEWLSGNTIYF.

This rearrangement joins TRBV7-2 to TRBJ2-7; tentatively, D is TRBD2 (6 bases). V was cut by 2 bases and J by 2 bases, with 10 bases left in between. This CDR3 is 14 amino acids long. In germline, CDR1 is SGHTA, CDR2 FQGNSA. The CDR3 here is CASSLYSGPYEQYF. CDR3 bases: TGTGCCAGCAGCTTATATAGCGGCCCCTACGAGCAGTACTTC.